This T cell receptor (beta chain) was profiled in a study of CD8 T cells in Susac syndrome. Study-level background: Of the sequenced Susac syndrome patients, six had active disease and fewer than ten were in remission.

Whole-study findings and limits: The greatest CD8+ clonal expansion in Susac occurred in TEMRA cells and in active patients.

Comment on this clonotype: The antigen is unknown.

Random hexamers were used to reverse transcribe roughly 0.45 to 1 ug of RNA. MiXCR, run by TCRdb on the immunoSEQ multiplex PCR reads, gives a single entry per CDR3 protein. In the table there are around 110,000 distinct CDR3 sequences, just under 95% of which are singletons. The material sequenced was CD8+ T cells from PBMCs. The receptor's source is a human donor with Susac syndrome.

CDR3 bases: TGTGCCAGCAGCCGATTAGCGGGGGGGTACGGGACCCAGTACTTC. Translating gives CASSRLAGGYGTQYF. The V and J genes are TRBV7-2 and TRBJ2-5, with 11 nucleotides matching TRBD2. With 5 bases clipped from V and 7 bases from J, the junction kept 9 bases outside the gene matches. From germline, CDR1 is SGHTA and CDR2 FQGNSA. The CDR3 is 15 residues long.